This paragraph reports one T cell receptor (beta chain). This specimen belongs to a study of blood T cell repertoires in COVID-19. Study at large: Samples came from the United States, Italy and Spain, spanning acute and convalescent COVID-19. PBMCs, B-cell-depleted T cells, or T cells were the source of the cDNA or gDNA that made up the material.

Using immunoSEQ multiplex PCR, the repertoire was profiled, and TCRdb retains in-frame clones only, with some absent. The repertoire holds around 320,000 clones, roughly 91% seen once, with 8.5% to 14% in the top ten. It was during active infection that Seattle patients were enrolled and then longitudinally followed. CDR3 length: 19 amino acids. The V call is TRBV1, the J call TRBJ2-3; the D call of TRBD2 is as the table states it, not checked on the DNA. TRBV1 has pseudogene status. The origin of this receptor is a woman under 40 with COVID-19, enrolled during active disease. Sequencing was done on a sample of peripheral blood. CDR3 sequence (DNA): TGCACCAGCAGCCCGCCGGCGGCTAGCGGGGGGGCCGATACAGATACGCAGTATTTT. This translates into CTSSPPAASGGADTDTQYF.